These 16 T cell receptor beta chains were all obtained from the same sample, sequenced in a study of blood T cells in healthy people across ages. A second roughly 6 to 11 cycle PCR used barcoded and J-beta primers. TCRdb re-analysed the 5' RACE reads in MiXCR, keeping a single row per CDR3 protein. The sample has about a million distinct CDR3 sequences, around 48% seen once. The sequenced sample consisted of blood. All receptors come from a man aged 25 to 45 in good health.

Turning to this clonotype: A read error may be the cause here, since a much bigger clone is one base away. The rearrangement links TRBV28 to TRBJ2-3; D gene uncertain. V was pared by 4 bases and J by 0 bases, with 8 bases between. This CDR3 has 14 residues. Germline CDR1 MDHEN, CDR2 SYDVKM. CDR3 coding DNA: TGTGCCAGCAGTTCCCCGCCTAGCACAGATACGCAGTATTTT. Its translation is CASSSPPSTDTQYF.

This chain uses TRBV2 with TRBJ1-1, with D possibly being TRBD1 (5 bases). V lost 6 bases and J 11 bases, leaving 19 bases between the germline ends. There are 13 residues in the CDR3. CDR1 is SNHLY and CDR2 is FYNNEI in the germline V gene. The CDR3 DNA reads TGTGCCAGCAGGGAGCAAACTCAGGGTACGGCTTTCTTT. This gives the protein CASREQTQGTAFF. Drawing the rest from reference TRBV2 and TRBJ1-1, the complete variable domain is EPEVTQTPSHQVTQMGQEVILRCVPISNHLYFYWYRQILGQKVEFLVSFYNNEISEKSEIFDDQFSVERPDGSNFTLKIRSTKLEDSAMYFCASREQTQGTAFFGQGTRLTVV.

The chain couples TRBV12-3 or TRBV12-4 to TRBJ2-3; D is uncertain. Trimming removed 1 base at V and 2 bases at J, with 13 bases between. This CDR3 comprises 16 residues. DNA for the CDR3: TGTGCCAGCAGTTTAGTAGGCCAGAGCAACACAGATACGCAGTATTTT. It specifies CASSLVGQSNTDTQYF.

This clonotype was seen just once. V usage is TRBV20-1 and J usage is TRBJ2-4; 8 bases map to TRBD2. V lost 1 base and J lost 4; bases outside the gene matches: 6. The CDR3 totals 15 residues. Germline loops: CDR1 DFQATT, CDR2 SNEGSKA (reference sequence). In nucleotides, the CDR3 is TGCAGTGCTAGAGGGCGGGGGGATTTAAAAAACATTCAGTACTTC. It translates to CSARGRGDLKNIQYF.

The rearrangement uses TRBV20-1 and TRBJ1-6, with 8 nucleotides matching TRBD1. The germline CDR1 and CDR2 sequences are DFQATT and SNEGSKA (reference sequence). The V segment lost 0 bases and the J segment 5 bases; nucleotides outside the gene matches: 6. CDR3 size: 16 residues. Written as DNA, the CDR3 is TGCAGTGCTAGAGATGGCCCGGACAGGGATAATTCACCCCTCCACTTT. This gives the protein CSARDGPDRDNSPLHF.

The V and J genes are TRBV28 and TRBJ2-7; possibly TRBD1 or TRBD2 for D (5 bases each). V was pared by 5 bases and J by 6 bases, with 23 bases between. This CDR3 contains 16 residues. Germline V gives CDR1 MDHEN, CDR2 SYDVKM. The CDR3 DNA reads TGTGCCAGCAGTCCGAATCCGGGACCAAGTTTTGGCGAGCAGTACTTC. Translation gives CASSPNPGPSFGEQYF.

This clonotype has a single count. At one boundary the junction diverges from the germline segment, which might be a read error. The chain joins TRBV3-1 to TRBJ1-5, with D hard to call. The V gene's germline CDR1 is LGHDT and CDR2 YNNKEL (reference sequence). CDR3 size: 15 residues. The CDR3 DNA follows: TGTGCCAACAGCCAAGATCCGGGCGGCAATCAGCCCCAGCATTTT. Its protein is CANSQDPGGNQPQHF.

In its sample, this clonotype was seen many times. The chain employs TRBV4-3 and TRBJ2-7, with D hard to call. The CDR3 spans 15 residues. The ends were cut back, 2 bases at V and 3 bases at J, with 14 bases in the middle. Germline-derived CDR1 and CDR2 are LGHNA and YSLEER. The CDR3 DNA sequence: TGCGCCAGCAGCCAAACCCTCGGACGGGTCTACGAGCAGTACTTC. Its protein product is CASSQTLGRVYEQYF.

The chain links TRBV5-1 to TRBJ2-1, with 12 bases that match TRBD2. V trimming: 4 bases; J trimming: 9 bases; junction bases outside the gene matches: 8. Looked up from germline, CDR1 is SGHRS and CDR2 is YFSETQ. The CDR3 consists of 15 residues. The CDR3 region is CASSHTSGGLSEQFF. The CDR3 DNA follows: TGCGCCAGCAGCCATACTAGCGGGGGGCTTAGTGAGCAGTTCTTC. The variable domain in full, with the rest retrieved from reference TRBV5-1 and TRBJ2-1, is KAGVTQTPRYLIKTRGQQVTLSCSPISGHRSVSWYQQTPGQGLQFLFEYFSETQRNKGNFPGRFSGRQFSNSRSEMNVSTLELGDSALYLCASSHTSGGLSEQFFGPGTRLTVL.

With respect to this clonotype: Sequence at one end of the junction differs from germline and may be a read error. The V call is TRBV4-1, the J call TRBJ2-7, with 7 bases lining up with TRBD1. The CDR3 is made up of 15 amino acids. Germline-derived CDR1 and CDR2 are MGHRA and YSYEKL. The CDR3 region is CAGSPSAGGSYEQYF. Written as DNA, the CDR3 is TGCGCCGGCAGCCCCTCCGCAGGGGGCTCCTACGAGCAGTACTTC.

This clonotype was counted only a few times. V usage is TRBV5-1 and J usage is TRBJ2-1, with 8 bases fitting TRBD2. The CDR3 sequence is 14 residues long. Trimming removed 7 bases from V and 0 bases from J; junction bases left unmatched: 3. Germline values: CDR1 SGHRS, CDR2 YFSETQ. CDR3 sequence reads: CASRSGSSYNEQFF. As DNA, the CDR3 is TGCGCCAGCCGCAGCGGGAGCTCCTACAATGAGCAGTTCTTC.

This clonotype has only a few counts. The chain uses TRBV10-3 and TRBJ2-6; D unclear. The CDR3 spans 16 residues. Looked up from germline, CDR1 is ENHRY and CDR2 is SYGVKD. V shed 4 bases and J shed 2 bases, with 12 bases lying between them. In DNA form, the CDR3 reads TGTGCCATCAGTGTTAGCAATGACCCTGGGGCCAACGTCCTGACTTTC. Protein product: CAISVSNDPGANVLTF.

J is TRBJ2-1 and V is TRBV7-2, with D perhaps TRBD2 (7 bases). Germline V gives CDR1 SGHTA, CDR2 FQGNSA. The CDR3 runs 16 residues. The V and J ends lost 1 base and 6 bases respectively, with 16 bases between them. CDR3 protein: CASSLEGGRGLNEQFF. The DNA of the CDR3 is TGTGCCAGCAGCTTAGAGGGGGGGCGGGGGCTCAATGAGCAGTTCTTC.

The V and J genes are TRBV7-2 and TRBJ1-1, with a tentative D call TRBD1 (6 bases). The ends were cut back, 5 bases at V and 4 bases at J, with 14 bases in the middle. The CDR3 runs 14 residues. CDR1 is SGHTA and CDR2 is FQGNSA in the germline V gene. The CDR3 bases are TGTGCCAGCAGCCAGAGGGGGGAGCGCACTGAAGCTTTCTTT. This gives the protein CASSQRGERTEAFF.

The rearrangement links TRBV27 to TRBJ2-7, with D possibly matching TRBD1 (6 bases). The J call is uncertain, as TRBJ2-5 better fits the DNA end. Germline V CDR1 and CDR2: MNHEY, SMNVEV (reference sequence). The CDR3 runs 15 residues. CDR3 bases: TGTGCCAGCAGTTTAACGGACAGTCGCCAAGAGACCCAGTACTTC. As protein: CASSLTDSRQETQYF.

V usage is TRBV20-1 and J usage is TRBJ1-4, with D uncertain. This CDR3 contains 16 residues. Trimming stripped 0 bases from V and 2 bases from J, with 13 bases between. Germline-derived CDR1 and CDR2 are DFQATT and SNEGSKA (reference sequence). The DNA of the CDR3 is TGCAGTGCTAGAGATCTGTTAGCGGAGACTAATGAAAAACTGTTTTTT. Its protein product is CSARDLLAETNEKLFF.